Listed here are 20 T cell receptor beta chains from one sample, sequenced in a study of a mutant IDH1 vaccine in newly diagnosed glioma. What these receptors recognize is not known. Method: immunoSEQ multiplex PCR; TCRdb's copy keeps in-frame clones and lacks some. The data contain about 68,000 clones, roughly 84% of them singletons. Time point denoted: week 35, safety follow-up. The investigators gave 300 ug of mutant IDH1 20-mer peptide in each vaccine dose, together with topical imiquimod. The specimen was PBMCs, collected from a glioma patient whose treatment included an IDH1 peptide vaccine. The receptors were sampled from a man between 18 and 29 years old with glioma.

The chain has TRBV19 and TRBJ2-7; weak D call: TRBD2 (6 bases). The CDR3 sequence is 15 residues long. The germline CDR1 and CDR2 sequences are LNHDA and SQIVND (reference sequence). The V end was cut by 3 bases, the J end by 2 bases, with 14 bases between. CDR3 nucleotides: TGTGCCAGTAGTATCCGCGGGGACTCCACCTACGAGCAGTACTTC. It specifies CASSIRGDSTYEQYF.

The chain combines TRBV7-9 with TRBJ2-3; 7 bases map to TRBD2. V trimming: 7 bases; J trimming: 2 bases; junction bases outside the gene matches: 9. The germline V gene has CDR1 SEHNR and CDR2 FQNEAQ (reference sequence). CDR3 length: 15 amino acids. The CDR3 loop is CASTWEGYPTDTQYF. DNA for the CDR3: TGTGCCAGCACCTGGGAGGGGTACCCCACAGATACGCAGTATTTT.

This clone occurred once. The DNA of the CDR3 is TGTGCCAGCAGCTTATTCGGTTTATTCACAGATACGCAGTATTTT. As protein: CASSLFGLFTDTQYF. V and J are TRBV7-2 and TRBJ2-3; D gene unclear. V was shortened by 2 bases and J by 2 bases, with 11 bases between the two germline ends. The CDR3 runs to 15 residues. Per germline, CDR1 SGHTA and CDR2 FQGNSA.

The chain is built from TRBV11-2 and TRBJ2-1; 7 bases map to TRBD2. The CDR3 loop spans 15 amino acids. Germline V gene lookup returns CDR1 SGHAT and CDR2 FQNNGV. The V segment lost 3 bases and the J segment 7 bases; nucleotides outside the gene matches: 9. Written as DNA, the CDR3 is TGTGCCAGCAGCTTGTTGGGCGGGGGACGGAATGAGCAGTTCTTC. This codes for CASSLLGGGRNEQFF.

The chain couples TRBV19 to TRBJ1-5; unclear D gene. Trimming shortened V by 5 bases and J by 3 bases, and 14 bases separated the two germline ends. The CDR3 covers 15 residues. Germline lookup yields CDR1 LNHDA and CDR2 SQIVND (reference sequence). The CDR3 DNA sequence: TGTGCCAGTAGTGTCGGACGGCAGTACAATCAGCCCCAGCATTTT. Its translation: CASSVGRQYNQPQHF.

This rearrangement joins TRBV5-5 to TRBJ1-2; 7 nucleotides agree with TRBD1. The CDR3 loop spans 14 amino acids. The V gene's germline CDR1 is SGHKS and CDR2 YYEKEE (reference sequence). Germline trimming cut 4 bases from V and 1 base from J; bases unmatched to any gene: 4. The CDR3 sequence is CASSTTGVNYGYTF. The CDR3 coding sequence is TGTGCCAGCAGCACCACAGGGGTTAACTATGGCTACACCTTC.

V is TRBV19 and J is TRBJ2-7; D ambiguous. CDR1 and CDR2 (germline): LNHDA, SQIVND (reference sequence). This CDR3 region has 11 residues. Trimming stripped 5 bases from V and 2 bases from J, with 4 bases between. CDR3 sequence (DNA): TGTGCCAGTAGTTTTACCTACGAGCAGTACTTC. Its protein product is CASSFTYEQYF.

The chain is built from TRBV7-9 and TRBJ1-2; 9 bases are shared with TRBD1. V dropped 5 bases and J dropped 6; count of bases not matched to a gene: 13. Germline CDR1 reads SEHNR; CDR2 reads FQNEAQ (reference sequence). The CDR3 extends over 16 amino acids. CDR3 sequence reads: CASSRIVQGARNGYTF. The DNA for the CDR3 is TGTGCCAGCAGCCGGATCGTACAGGGGGCGCGGAATGGCTACACCTTC.

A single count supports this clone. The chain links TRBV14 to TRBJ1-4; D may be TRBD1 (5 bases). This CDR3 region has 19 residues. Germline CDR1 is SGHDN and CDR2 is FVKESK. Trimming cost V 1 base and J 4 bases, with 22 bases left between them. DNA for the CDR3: TGTGCCAGCAGCCAAGCGACTAGGGGATTCCATCGCGTTAATGAAAAACTGTTTTTT. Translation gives CASSQATRGFHRVNEKLFF.

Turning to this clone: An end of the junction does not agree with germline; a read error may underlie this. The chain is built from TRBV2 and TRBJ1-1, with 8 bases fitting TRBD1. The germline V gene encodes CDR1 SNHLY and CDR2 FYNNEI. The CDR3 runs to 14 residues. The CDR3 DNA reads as TGTGCCAGCGTCCCCAGGGGGCTGAATACTGAAGCTTTCTTT. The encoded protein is CASVPRGLNTEAFF.

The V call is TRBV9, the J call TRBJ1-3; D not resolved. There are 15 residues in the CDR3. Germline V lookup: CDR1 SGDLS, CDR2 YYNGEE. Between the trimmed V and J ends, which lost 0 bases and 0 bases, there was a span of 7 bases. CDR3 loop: CASSVGGSSGNTIYF. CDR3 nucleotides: TGTGCCAGCAGCGTAGGCGGAAGCTCTGGAAACACCATATATTTT.

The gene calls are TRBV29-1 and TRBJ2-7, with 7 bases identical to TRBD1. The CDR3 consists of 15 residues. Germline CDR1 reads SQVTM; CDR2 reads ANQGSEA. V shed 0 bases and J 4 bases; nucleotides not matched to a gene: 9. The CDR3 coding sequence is TGCAGCGTTGAAGATCTAGGGACAGAGATGTACGAGCAGTACTTC. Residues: CSVEDLGTEMYEQYF.

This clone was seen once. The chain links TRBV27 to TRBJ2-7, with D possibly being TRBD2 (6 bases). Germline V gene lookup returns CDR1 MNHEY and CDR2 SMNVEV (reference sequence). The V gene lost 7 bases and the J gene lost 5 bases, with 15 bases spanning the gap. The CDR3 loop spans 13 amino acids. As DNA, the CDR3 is TGTGCCAGCAAGACTAGTACGATCCACGAGCAGTACTTC. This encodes CASKTSTIHEQYF.

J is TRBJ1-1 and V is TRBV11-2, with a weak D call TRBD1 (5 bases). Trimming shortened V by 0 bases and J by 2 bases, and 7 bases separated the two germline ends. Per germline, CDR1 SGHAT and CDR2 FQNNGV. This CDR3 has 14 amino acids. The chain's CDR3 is CASSLDWGNTEAFF. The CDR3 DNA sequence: TGTGCCAGCAGCTTAGACTGGGGCAACACTGAAGCTTTCTTT.

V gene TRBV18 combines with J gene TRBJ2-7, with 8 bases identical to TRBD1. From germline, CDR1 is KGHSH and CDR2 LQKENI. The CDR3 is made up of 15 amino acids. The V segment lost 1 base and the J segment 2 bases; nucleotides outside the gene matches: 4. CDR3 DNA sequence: TGTGCCAGCTCACCACAGCAGGGGGCCACCTACGAGCAGTACTTC. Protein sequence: CASSPQQGATYEQYF. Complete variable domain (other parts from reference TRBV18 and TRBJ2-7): NAGVMQNPRHLVRRRGQEARLRCSPMKGHSHVYWYRQLPEEGLKFMVYLQKENIIDESGMPKERFSAEFPKEGPSILRIQQVVRGDSAAYFCASSPQQGATYEQYFGPGTRLTVT.

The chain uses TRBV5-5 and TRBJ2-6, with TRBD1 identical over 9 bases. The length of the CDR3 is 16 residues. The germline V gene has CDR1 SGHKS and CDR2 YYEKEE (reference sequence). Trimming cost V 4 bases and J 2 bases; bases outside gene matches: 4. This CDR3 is CASSSTGGTGANVLTF. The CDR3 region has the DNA TGTGCCAGCAGCAGCACAGGGGGCACTGGGGCCAACGTCCTGACTTTC. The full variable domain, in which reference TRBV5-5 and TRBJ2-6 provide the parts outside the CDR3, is DAGVTQSPTHLIKTRGQQVTLRCSPISGHKSVSWYQQVLGQGPQFIFQYYEKEERGRGNFPDRFSARQFPNYSSELNVNALLLGDSALYLCASSSTGGTGANVLTFGAGSRLTVL.

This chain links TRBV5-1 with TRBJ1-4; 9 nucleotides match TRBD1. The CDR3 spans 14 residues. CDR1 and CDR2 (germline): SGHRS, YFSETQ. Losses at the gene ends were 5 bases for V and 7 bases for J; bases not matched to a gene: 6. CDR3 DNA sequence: TGCGCCAGCAGTTGGACAGGGGAATTTGAAAAACTGTTTTTT. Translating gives CASSWTGEFEKLFF.

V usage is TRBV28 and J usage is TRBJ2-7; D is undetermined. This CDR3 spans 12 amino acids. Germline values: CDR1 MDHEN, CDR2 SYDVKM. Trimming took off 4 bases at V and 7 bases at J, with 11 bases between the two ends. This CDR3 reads CASSSLRWEQYF. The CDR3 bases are TGTGCCAGCAGTTCTTTACGGTGGGAGCAGTACTTC.

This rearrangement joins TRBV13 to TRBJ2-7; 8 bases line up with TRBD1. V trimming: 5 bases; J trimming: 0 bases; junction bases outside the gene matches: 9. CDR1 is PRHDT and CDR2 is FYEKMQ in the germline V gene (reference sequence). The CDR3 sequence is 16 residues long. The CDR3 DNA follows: TGTGCCAGCAGCCCTCCCCCGACAGGGGTCTCCTACGAGCAGTACTTC. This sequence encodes CASSPPPTGVSYEQYF.

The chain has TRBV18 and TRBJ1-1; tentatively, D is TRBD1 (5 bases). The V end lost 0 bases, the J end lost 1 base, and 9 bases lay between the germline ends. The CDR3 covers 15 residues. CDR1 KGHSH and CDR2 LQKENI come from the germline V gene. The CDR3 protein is CASSPPRGGNTEAFF. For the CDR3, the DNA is TGTGCCAGCTCACCACCTCGTGGGGGGAACACTGAAGCTTTCTTT.